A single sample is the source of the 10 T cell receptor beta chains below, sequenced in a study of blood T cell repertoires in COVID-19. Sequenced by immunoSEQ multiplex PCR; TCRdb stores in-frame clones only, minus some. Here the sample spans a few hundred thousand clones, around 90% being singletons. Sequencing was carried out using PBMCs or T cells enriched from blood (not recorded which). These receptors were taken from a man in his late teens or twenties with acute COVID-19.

CDR3 region: CAISDRDREDEQYF. In nucleotides, the CDR3 is TGTGCCATCAGTGACCGGGACAGGGAGGACGAGCAGTACTTC. The rearrangement joins TRBV10-3 to TRBJ2-7, with 9 bases aligning to TRBD1. From germline, CDR1 is ENHRY and CDR2 SYGVKD. Trimming took 3 bases from V and 5 from J; bases not matched to a gene: 5. This CDR3 spans 14 amino acids.

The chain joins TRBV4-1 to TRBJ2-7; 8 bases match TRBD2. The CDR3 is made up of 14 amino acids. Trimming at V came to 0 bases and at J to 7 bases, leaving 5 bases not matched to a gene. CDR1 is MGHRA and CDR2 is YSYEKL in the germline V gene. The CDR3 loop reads CASSQDQVAGEQYF. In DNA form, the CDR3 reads TGCGCCAGCAGCCAAGATCAGGTAGCGGGGGAGCAGTACTTC.

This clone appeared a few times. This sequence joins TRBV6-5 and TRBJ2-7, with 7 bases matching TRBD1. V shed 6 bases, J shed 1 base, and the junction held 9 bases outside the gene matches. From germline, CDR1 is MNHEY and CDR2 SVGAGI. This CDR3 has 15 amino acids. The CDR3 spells CASSRSPGQSYEQYF. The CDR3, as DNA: TGTGCCAGCAGCCGATCTCCGGGACAGTCCTACGAGCAGTACTTC.

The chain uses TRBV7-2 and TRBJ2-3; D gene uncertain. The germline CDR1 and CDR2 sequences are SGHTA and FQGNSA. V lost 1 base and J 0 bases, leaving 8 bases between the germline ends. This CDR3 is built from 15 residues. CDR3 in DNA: TGTGCCAGCAGCTTAGGCGTTACTAGCACAGATACGCAGTATTTT. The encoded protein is CASSLGVTSTDTQYF.

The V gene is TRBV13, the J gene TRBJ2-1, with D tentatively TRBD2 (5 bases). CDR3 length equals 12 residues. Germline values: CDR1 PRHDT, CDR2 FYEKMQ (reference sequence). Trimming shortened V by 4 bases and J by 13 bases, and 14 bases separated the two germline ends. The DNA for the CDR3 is TGTGCCAGCAGCTCCGGACTGGTTGATCAGTTCTTC. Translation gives CASSSGLVDQFF. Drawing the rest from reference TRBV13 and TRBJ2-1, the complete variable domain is AAGVIQSPRHLIKEKRETATLKCYPIPRHDTVYWYQQGPGQDPQFLISFYEKMQSDKGSIPDRFSAQQFSDYHSELNMSSLELGDSALYFCASSSGLVDQFFGPGTRLTVL.

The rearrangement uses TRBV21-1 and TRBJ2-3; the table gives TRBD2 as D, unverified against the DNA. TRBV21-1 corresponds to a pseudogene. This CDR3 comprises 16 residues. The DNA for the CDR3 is TGTGCCAGCAGCGCCCGTGGGGCGGGGGTTGCAGATACGCAGTATTTT. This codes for CASSARGAGVADTQYF.

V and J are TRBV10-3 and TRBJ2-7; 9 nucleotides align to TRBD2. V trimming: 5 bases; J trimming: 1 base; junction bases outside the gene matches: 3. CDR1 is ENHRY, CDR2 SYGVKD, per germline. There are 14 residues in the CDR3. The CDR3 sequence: CAISYLAGSYEQYF. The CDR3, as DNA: TGTGCCATCAGTTACCTAGCGGGGTCCTACGAGCAGTACTTC.

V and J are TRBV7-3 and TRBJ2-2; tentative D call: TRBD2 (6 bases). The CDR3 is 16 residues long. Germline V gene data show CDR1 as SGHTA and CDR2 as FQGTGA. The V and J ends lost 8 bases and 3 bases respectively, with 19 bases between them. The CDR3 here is CASGIGGLSDTGELFF. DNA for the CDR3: TGTGCCAGCGGAATTGGAGGGCTAAGCGACACCGGGGAGCTGTTTTTT.

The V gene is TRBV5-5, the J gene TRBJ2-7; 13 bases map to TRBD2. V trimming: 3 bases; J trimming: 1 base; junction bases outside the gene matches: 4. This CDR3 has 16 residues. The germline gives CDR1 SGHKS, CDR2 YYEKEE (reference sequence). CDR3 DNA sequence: TGTGCCAGCAGCTCTACTAGCGGGAGGGTATCCTACGAGCAGTACTTC. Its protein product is CASSSTSGRVSYEQYF.

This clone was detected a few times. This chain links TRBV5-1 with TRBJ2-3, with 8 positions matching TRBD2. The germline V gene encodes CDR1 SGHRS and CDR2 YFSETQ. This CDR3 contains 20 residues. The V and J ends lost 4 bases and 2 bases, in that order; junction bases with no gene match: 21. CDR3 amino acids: CASSPEPPGSLAGNTDTQYF. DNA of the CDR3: TGCGCCAGCAGCCCCGAGCCTCCCGGCTCGCTAGCGGGCAACACAGATACGCAGTATTTT. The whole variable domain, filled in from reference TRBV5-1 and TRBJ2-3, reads KAGVTQTPRYLIKTRGQQVTLSCSPISGHRSVSWYQQTPGQGLQFLFEYFSETQRNKGNFPGRFSGRQFSNSRSEMNVSTLELGDSALYLCASSPEPPGSLAGNTDTQYFGPGTRLTVL.